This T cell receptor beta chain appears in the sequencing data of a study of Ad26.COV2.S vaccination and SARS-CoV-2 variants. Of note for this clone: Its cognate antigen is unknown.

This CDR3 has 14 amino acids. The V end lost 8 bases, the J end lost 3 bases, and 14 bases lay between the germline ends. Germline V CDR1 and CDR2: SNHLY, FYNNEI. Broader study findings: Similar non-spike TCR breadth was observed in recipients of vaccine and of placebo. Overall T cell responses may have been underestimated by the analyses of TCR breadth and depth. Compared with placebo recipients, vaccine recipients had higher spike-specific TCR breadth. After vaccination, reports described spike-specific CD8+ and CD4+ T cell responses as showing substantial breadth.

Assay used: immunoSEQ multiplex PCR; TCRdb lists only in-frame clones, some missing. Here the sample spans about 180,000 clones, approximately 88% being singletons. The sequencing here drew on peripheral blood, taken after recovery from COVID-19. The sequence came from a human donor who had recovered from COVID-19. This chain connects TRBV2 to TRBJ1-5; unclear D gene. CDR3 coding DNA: TGTGCCAGCTCTCCCCGGGAGATCAATCAGCCCCAGCATTTT. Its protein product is CASSPREINQPQHF.